This TCR beta chain is from a study of T cells in Graves' hyperthyroidism and ophthalmopathy. Broader study findings: Most thyroid clonotypes expanded above 0.001 appeared in blood too. Prediction of ophthalmopathy progression came a median around 6 months pre-onset.

Researchers amplified the TCR beta CDR3 regions from RNA transcripts. The primer set for the first-round RT-PCR of the TCR CDR3 was HTBI. TCRdb re-derived calls from the multiplex PCR reads in MiXCR, one entry per CDR3 protein. The table shows 600,000 to 700,000 distinct CDR3 sequences, with just under 45% occurring only once. Not enrolled were patients with uncontrolled infection, other autoimmune disease, pregnancy or lactation. About this clonotype itself: Its antigen is undetermined. At one end, the junction sequence differs from germline, possibly due to a read error.

The sample taken for sequencing was peripheral blood or thyroid tissue (not recorded which). The clonotype comes from an adult man with Graves' disease, either hyperthyroidism or ophthalmopathy (not recorded which).

The CDR3 here is CASSGRGVGNQPQHF. CDR3 coding DNA: TGTGCCAGCAGTGGACGGGGAGTCGGCAATCAGCCCCAGCATTTT. The chain carries TRBV24-1 and TRBJ1-5; unclear D gene. CDR3 length equals 15 residues. CDR1 and CDR2 (germline): KGHDR, SFDVKD.